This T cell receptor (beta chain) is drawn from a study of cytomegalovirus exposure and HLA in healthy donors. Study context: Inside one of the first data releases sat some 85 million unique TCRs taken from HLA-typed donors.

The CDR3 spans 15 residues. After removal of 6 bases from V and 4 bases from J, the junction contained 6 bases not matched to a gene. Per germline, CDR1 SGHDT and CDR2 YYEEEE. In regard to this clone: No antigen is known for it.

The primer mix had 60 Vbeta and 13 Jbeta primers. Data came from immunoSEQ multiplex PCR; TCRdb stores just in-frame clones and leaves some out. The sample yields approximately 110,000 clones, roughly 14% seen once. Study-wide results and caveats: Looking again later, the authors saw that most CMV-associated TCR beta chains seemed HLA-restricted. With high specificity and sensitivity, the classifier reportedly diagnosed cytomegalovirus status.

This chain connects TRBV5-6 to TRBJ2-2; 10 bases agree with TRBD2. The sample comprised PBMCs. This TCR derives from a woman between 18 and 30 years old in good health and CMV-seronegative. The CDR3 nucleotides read TGTGCCAGCACCTATGGACTAGCGGCCACCGGGGAGCTGTTTTTT. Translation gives CASTYGLAATGELFF.